The source of this TCR beta chain is a study of blood T cell repertoires in COVID-19. Method: immunoSEQ multiplex PCR; TCRdb's copy keeps in-frame clones and lacks some. In the table there are over 200,000 clones, roughly nine tenths of which are singletons. The sequencing input was peripheral blood. The receptor's source is a man in his forties with active or convalescent COVID-19.

The CDR3: CASSIDRSTEAFF. In DNA form, the CDR3 reads TGTGCCAGCAGTATTGACAGGAGTACTGAAGCTTTCTTT. The chain carries TRBV27 and TRBJ1-1; the D gene is possibly TRBD1 (6 bases). V shed 5 bases and J shed 5 bases, with 12 bases lying between them. The CDR3 extends over 13 amino acids. The V gene's germline CDR1 is MNHEY and CDR2 SMNVEV (reference sequence).